A single sample gave rise to the 12 T cell receptor beta chains below, sequenced in a study of CD8+ T cells in alopecia areata. Described treatment: oral pan-JAK inhibitor, 5-10 mg twice daily. Isolated RNA was reverse transcribed into cDNA used as the sequencing template. TCRdb's table, derived via immunoSEQ multiplex PCR, lists solely in-frame clones and lacks some. The table includes 150,000 to 200,000 clones, roughly three fifths detected once. Sequences were derived from CD4+ T cells sorted from blood, sampled around week 50, from a patient treated with tofacitinib. The receptors were gathered from a human donor with alopecia areata.

This clone came up once. The chain is built from TRBV29-1 and TRBJ1-2, with D tentatively TRBD1 (5 bases). The V end lost 4 bases, the J end lost 1 base, and 13 bases lay between the germline ends. CDR1 SQVTM and CDR2 ANQGSEA come from the germline V gene. This CDR3 contains 14 residues. The CDR3 is CSVAGDGNNYGYTF. The CDR3 nucleotides are TGCAGCGTTGCTGGGGACGGAAATAACTATGGCTACACCTTC.

The chain combines TRBV25-1 with TRBJ2-4; TRBD2 matches at 10 bases. Losses at the gene ends were 4 bases for V and 0 bases for J; bases not matched to a gene: 9. The length of the CDR3 is 18 residues. From germline, CDR1 is MGHDK and CDR2 SYGVNS. CDR3 amino acids: CASSGGLADGRAKNIQYF. CDR3 DNA: TGTGCCAGCAGTGGAGGACTAGCGGACGGGAGAGCCAAAAACATTCAGTACTTC.

The chain links TRBV11-3 to TRBJ1-6; no clear D. The V gene's germline CDR1 is SGHNT and CDR2 YENEEA. This CDR3 region has 14 residues. V was cut by 6 bases and J by 6 bases, with 12 bases left in between. The CDR3 region has the DNA TGTGCCAGCAGTTCACGGGAGAGTAATTCACCCCTCCACTTT. Translation gives CASSSRESNSPLHF.

V is TRBV6-1 and J is TRBJ2-7; D tentatively reads TRBD1 or TRBD2 (5 bases each). The CDR3 extends over 14 amino acids. V gave up 8 bases and J gave up 3 bases, with 17 bases separating them. The germline CDR1 and CDR2 sequences are MNHNS and SASEGT. The CDR3 DNA is TGTGCCAGCTCGCCGGGACCCATTAACTACGAGCAGTACTTC. This encodes CASSPGPINYEQYF.

The chain joins TRBV30 to TRBJ2-2, with TRBD1 as a possible D gene (5 bases). The CDR3 length is 13 residues. The ends were cut back, 3 bases at V and 2 bases at J, with 7 bases in the middle. Germline CDR1 and CDR2: GTSNPN and SVGIG (reference sequence). CDR3 loop: CAWRTDNTGELFF. The DNA for the CDR3 is TGTGCCTGGAGGACAGATAACACCGGGGAGCTGTTTTTT.

The chain uses TRBV7-7 and TRBJ2-5, with D possibly being TRBD2 (7 bases). Germline V CDR1 and CDR2: SSHAT, FNYEAQ (reference sequence). CDR3 size: 15 residues. Trimming cost V 1 base and J 4 bases, with 13 bases left between them. CDR3 DNA: TGTGCCAGCAGCTTAGTAGGGGGGGCCCGAGAGACCCAGTACTTC. Its translation: CASSLVGGARETQYF.

This clone was observed a handful of times. The chain joins TRBV29-1 to TRBJ2-7; a weak D match, TRBD2 (6 bases). Per germline, CDR1 SQVTM and CDR2 ANQGSEA. The CDR3 loop spans 13 amino acids. V lost 4 bases and J lost 4, with 14 bases in between. This chain's CDR3 is CSVATVGGYEQYF. The CDR3 DNA follows: TGCAGCGTTGCCACAGTCGGGGGTTACGAGCAGTACTTC.

The V gene is TRBV4-3, the J gene TRBJ2-3, with TRBD2 matching over 10 bases. The CDR3 contains 14 residues. Germline CDR1 LGHNA, CDR2 YSLEER. The trim removed 3 bases at V and 9 bases at J, leaving 6 bases unmatched. The CDR3 here is CASSQGTSAATQYF. Written as DNA, the CDR3 is TGCGCCAGCAGCCAGGGGACTAGCGCCGCGACGCAGTATTTT.

The chain links TRBV6-5 to TRBJ2-1; perhaps D is TRBD1 or TRBD2 (6 bases each). The CDR3 is 12 amino acids. Trimming took 10 bases from V and 6 from J, leaving 13 bases between them. Germline loops: CDR1 MNHEY, CDR2 SVGAGI. The CDR3 loop reads CATRGGSNEQFF. DNA of the CDR3: TGTGCCACCAGAGGGGGGAGCAATGAGCAGTTCTTC.

The rearrangement links TRBV9 to TRBJ1-2; D is undetermined. This CDR3 is 14 amino acids long. The V gene lost 4 bases and the J gene lost 8 bases, with 18 bases spanning the gap. Per the germline V gene, CDR1 is SGDLS and CDR2 is YYNGEE. CDR3: CASSISGDFGGYTF. CDR3 DNA sequence: TGTGCCAGCAGCATTAGTGGGGATTTTGGCGGCTACACCTTC.

The gene calls are TRBV29-1 and TRBJ2-1; either TRBD1 or TRBD2 may fit D (5 bases each). The CDR3 has 16 residues. Trimming shortened V by 5 bases and J by 0 bases, and 17 bases separated the two germline ends. Germline V gene data show CDR1 as SQVTM and CDR2 as ANQGSEA. CDR3: CSVYDYRTSSYNEQFF. The DNA of the CDR3 is TGCAGCGTTTATGACTACAGGACCAGCTCCTACAATGAGCAGTTCTTC.

The V gene is TRBV15, the J gene TRBJ1-2, with 7 bases that match TRBD1. The CDR3 loop spans 16 amino acids. Trimming at V came to 0 bases and at J to 7 bases, leaving 11 bases not matched to a gene. Germline assignment: CDR1 LNHNV and CDR2 YYDKDF (reference sequence). The CDR3 nucleotides read TGTGCCACCAGCAGAGATTTGACAGGGTCGACGGGTGGCTACACCTTC. It translates to CATSRDLTGSTGGYTF. The whole variable domain, remainder taken from reference TRBV15 and TRBJ1-2, is DAMVIQNPRYQVTQFGKPVTLSCSQTLNHNVMYWYQQKSSQAPKLLFHYYDKDFNNEADTPDNFQSRRPNTSFCFLDIRSPGLGDTAMYLCATSRDLTGSTGGYTFGSGTRLTVV.